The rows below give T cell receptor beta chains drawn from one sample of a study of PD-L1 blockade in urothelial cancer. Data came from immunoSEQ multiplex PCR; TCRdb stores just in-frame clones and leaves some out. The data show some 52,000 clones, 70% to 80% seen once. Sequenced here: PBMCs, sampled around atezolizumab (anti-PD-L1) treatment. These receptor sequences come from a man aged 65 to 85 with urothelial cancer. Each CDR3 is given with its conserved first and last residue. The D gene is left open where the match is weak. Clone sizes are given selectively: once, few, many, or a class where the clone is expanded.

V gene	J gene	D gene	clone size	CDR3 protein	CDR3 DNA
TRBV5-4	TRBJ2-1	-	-	CASSLLSDRQQFF	TGTGCCAGCAGCTTGCTTAGTGACAGACAGCAGTTCTTC
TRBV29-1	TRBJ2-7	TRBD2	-	CSVDGGRGNEQYF	TGCAGCGTTGACGGGGGGAGAGGGAACGAGCAGTACTTC
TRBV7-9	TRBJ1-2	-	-	CASSLQNANYGYTF	TGTGCCAGCAGCTTACAGAACGCTAACTATGGCTACACCTTC
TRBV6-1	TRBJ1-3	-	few	CASSGGFWTAYRSGNTIYF	TGTGCCAGCAGTGGGGGCTTTTGGACAGCTTATAGATCTGGAAACACCATATATTTT
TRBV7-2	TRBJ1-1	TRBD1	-	CASSLRGGTGYTEAFF	TGTGCCAGCAGCTTACGGGGTGGGACAGGGTACACTGAAGCTTTCTTT
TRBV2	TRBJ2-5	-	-	CASTEGREKTQYF	TGTGCCAGCACTGAAGGTCGGGAGAAGACCCAGTACTTC
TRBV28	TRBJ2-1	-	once	CASSLFKGVVGEQFF	TGTGCCAGCAGTCTCTTCAAGGGGGTAGTAGGTGAGCAGTTCTTC
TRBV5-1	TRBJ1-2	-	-	CASSTETANYGYTF	TGCGCCAGCAGCACCGAGACAGCTAACTATGGCTACACCTTC
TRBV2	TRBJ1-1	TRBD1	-	CASKEDRAMSTEAFF	TGTGCCAGTAAAGAGGACAGGGCTATGAGCACTGAAGCTTTCTTT
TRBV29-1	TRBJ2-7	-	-	CSVEVGSGSSYEQYF	TGCAGCGTTGAAGTAGGTAGCGGAAGCTCCTACGAGCAGTACTTC
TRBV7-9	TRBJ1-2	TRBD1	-	CASSLGGDGYTF	TGTGCCAGCAGCCTAGGGGGCGATGGCTACACCTTC
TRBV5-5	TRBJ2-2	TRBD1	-	CASSFTPDRGTGELFF	TGTGCCAGCAGCTTTACCCCGGACAGGGGAACCGGGGAGCTGTTTTTT